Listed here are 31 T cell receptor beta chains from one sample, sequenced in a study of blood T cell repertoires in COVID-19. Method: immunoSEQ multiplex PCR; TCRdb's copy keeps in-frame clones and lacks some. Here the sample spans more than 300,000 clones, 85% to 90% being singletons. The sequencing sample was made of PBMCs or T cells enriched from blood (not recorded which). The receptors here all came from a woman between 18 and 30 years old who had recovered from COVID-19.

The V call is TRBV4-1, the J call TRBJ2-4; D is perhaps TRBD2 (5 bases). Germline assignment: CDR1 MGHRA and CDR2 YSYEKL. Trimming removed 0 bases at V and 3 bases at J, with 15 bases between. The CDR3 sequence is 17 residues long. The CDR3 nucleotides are TGCGCCAGCAGCCAAGATGAAGGGCTAGCTAACAAAAACATTCAGTACTTC. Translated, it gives CASSQDEGLANKNIQYF.

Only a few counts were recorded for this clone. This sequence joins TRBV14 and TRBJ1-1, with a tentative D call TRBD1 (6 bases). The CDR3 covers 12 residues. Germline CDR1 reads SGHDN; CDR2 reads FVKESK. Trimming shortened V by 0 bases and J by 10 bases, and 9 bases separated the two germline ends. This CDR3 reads CASSQDDRPAFF. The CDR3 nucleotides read TGTGCCAGCAGCCAAGACGACAGGCCAGCTTTCTTT.

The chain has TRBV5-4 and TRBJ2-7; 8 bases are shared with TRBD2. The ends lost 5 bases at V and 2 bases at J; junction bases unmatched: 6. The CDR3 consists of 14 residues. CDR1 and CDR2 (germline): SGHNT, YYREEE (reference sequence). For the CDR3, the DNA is TGTGCCAGCAGACAAAGCGGGAGCCCCTACGAGCAGTACTTC. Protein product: CASRQSGSPYEQYF.

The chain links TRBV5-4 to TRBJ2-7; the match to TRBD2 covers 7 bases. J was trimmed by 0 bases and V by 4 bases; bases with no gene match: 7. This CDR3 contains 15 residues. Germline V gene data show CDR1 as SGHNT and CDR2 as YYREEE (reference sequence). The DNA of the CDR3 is TGTGCCAGCAGCAAGCTAAGCGGGGTCTCCTACGAGCAGTACTTC. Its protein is CASSKLSGVSYEQYF.

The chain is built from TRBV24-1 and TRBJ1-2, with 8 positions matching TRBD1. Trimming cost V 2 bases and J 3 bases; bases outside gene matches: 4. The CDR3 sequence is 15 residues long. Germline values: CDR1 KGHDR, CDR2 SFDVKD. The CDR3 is CATSDSKQGDYGYTF. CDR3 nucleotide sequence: TGTGCCACCAGTGATTCTAAACAGGGGGACTATGGCTACACCTTC.

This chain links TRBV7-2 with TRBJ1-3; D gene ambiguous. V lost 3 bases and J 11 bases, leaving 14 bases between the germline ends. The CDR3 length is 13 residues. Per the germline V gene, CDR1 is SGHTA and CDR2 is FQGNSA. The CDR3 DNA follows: TGTGCCAGCAGCTTCGTCCTCGGGAACTCCATATATTTT. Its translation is CASSFVLGNSIYF.

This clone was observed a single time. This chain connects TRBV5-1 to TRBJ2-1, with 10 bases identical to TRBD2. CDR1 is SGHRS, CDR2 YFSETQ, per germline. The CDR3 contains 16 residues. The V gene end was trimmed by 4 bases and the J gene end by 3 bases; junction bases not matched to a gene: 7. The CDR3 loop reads CASSPDSGGHYNEQFF. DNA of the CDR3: TGCGCCAGCAGCCCAGATAGCGGGGGGCACTACAATGAGCAGTTCTTC.

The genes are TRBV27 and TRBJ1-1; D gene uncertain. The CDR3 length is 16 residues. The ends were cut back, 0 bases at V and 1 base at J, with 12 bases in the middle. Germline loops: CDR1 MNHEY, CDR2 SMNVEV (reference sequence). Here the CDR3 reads CASSLSPGPRNTEAFF. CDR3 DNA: TGTGCCAGCAGTTTATCCCCAGGCCCTCGGAACACTGAAGCTTTCTTT.

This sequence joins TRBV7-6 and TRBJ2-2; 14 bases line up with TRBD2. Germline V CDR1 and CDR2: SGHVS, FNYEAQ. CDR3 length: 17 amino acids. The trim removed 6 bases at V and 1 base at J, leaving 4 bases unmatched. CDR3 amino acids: CASRQGLAGGNTGELFF. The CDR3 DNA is TGTGCCAGCAGACAAGGACTAGCGGGGGGGAACACCGGGGAGCTGTTTTTT. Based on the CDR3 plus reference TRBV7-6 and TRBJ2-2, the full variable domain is GAGVSQSPRYKVTKRGQDVALRCDPISGHVSLYWYRQALGQGPEFLTYFNYEAQQDKSGLPNDRFSAERPEGSISTLTIQRTEQRDSAMYRCASRQGLAGGNTGELFFGEGSRLTVL.

The CDR3 DNA follows: TGTGCCACCCCCCGAGACAGGGGCTTGAATAGCTCCTACGAGCAGTACTTC. Its translation is CATPRDRGLNSSYEQYF. V is TRBV24-1 and J is TRBJ2-7; 8 nucleotides align to TRBD1. This CDR3 contains 17 residues. Trimming removed 9 bases from V and 0 bases from J; junction bases left unmatched: 15. Germline loops: CDR1 KGHDR, CDR2 SFDVKD.

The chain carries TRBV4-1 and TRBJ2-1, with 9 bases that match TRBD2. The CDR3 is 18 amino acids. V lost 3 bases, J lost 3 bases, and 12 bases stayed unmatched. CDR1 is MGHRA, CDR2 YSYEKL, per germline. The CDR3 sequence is CASSQGGGASGYYNEQFF. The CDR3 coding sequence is TGCGCCAGCAGCCAGGGCGGGGGGGCGAGCGGGTACTACAATGAGCAGTTCTTC.

DNA of the CDR3: TGTGCCAGCAGTTTACAACCCGGGACAGGTCTCGGCTATGGCTACACCTTC. Its translation is CASSLQPGTGLGYGYTF. The J gene is TRBJ1-2, the V gene TRBV28, with TRBD1 matching 8 bases. The V gene's germline CDR1 is MDHEN and CDR2 SYDVKM. V shed 2 bases, J shed 4 bases, and the junction held 12 bases outside the gene matches. CDR3 length: 17 residues.

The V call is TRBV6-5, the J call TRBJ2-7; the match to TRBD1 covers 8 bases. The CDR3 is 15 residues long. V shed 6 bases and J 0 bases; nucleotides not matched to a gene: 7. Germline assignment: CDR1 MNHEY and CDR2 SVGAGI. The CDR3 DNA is TGTGCCAGCAGAGGGACAGGCACCCGCTCCTACGAGCAGTACTTC. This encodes CASRGTGTRSYEQYF.

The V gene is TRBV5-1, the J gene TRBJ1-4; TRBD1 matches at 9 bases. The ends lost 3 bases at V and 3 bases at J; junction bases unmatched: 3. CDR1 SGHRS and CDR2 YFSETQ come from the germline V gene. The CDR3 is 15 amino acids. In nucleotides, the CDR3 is TGCGCCAGCAGCTGGGGACAGGGCTCTAATGAAAAACTGTTTTTT. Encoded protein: CASSWGQGSNEKLFF.

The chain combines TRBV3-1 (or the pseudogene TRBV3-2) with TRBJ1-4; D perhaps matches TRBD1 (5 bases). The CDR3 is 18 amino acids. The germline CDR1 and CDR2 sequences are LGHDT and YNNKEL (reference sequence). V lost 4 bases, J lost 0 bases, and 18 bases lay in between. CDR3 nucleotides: TGTGCCAGCAGCCTTGGGCTGGGGACTCCTGCAACTAATGAAAAACTGTTTTTT. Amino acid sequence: CASSLGLGTPATNEKLFF.

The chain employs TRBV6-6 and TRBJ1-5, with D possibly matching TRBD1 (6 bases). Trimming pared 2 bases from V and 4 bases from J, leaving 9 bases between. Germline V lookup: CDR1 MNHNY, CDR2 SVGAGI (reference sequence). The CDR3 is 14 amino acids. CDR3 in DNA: TGTGCCAGCAGTTACGAAAGGGGGAATCAGCCCCAGCATTTT. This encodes CASSYERGNQPQHF.

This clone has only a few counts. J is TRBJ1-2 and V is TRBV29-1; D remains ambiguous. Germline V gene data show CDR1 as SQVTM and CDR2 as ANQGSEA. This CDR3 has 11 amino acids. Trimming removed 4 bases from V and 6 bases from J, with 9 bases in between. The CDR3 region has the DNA TGCAGCGTTGTTTCGGAGGATGGCTACACCTTC. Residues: CSVVSEDGYTF.

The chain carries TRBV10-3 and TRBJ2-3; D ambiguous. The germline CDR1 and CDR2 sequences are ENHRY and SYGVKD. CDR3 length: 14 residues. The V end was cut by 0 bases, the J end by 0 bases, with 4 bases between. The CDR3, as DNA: TGTGCCATCAGTGAGTCGGCTAGCACAGATACGCAGTATTTT. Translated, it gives CAISESASTDTQYF.

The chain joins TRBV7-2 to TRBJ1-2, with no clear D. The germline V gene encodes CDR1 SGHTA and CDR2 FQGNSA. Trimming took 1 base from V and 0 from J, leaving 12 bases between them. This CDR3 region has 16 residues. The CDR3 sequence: CASSLDSVHPNYGYTF. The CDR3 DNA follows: TGTGCCAGCAGCTTAGATTCCGTACACCCTAACTATGGCTACACCTTC.

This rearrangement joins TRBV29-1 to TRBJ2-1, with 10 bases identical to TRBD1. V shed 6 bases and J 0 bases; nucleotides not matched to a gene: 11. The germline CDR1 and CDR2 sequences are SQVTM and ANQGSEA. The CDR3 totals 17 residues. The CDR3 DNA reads TGCAGCGTAGACGGGACAGGGGACATCTTCTCCTACAATGAGCAGTTCTTC. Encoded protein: CSVDGTGDIFSYNEQFF.

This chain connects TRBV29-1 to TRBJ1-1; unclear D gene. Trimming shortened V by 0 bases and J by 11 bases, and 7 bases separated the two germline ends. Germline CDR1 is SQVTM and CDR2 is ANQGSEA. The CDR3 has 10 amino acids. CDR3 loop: CSVEDPRAFF. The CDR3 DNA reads TGCAGCGTTGAAGACCCGCGGGCTTTCTTT.

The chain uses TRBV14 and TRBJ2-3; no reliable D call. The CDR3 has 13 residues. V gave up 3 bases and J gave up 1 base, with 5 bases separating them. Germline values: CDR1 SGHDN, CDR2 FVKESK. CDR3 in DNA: TGTGCCAGCAGCCATTCCGGCACAGATACGCAGTATTTT. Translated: CASSHSGTDTQYF.

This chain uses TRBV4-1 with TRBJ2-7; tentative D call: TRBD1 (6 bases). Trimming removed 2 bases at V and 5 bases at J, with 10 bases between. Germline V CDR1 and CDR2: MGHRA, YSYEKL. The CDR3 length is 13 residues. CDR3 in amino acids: CASSQTTGHEQYF. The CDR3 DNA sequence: TGCGCCAGCAGCCAAACAACAGGGCACGAGCAGTACTTC.

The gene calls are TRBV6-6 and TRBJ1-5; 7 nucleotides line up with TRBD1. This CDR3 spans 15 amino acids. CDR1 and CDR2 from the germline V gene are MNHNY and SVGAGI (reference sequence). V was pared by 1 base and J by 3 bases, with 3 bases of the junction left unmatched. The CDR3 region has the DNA TGTGCCAGCAGTTACTACAGGGGAGACAATCAGCCCCAGCATTTT. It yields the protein CASSYYRGDNQPQHF.

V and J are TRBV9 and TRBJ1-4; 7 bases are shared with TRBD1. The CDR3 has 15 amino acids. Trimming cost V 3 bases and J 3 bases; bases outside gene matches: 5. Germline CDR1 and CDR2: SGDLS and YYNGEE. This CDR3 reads CASSETTGSNEKLFF. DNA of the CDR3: TGTGCCAGCAGCGAGACGACAGGGTCTAATGAAAAACTGTTTTTT.

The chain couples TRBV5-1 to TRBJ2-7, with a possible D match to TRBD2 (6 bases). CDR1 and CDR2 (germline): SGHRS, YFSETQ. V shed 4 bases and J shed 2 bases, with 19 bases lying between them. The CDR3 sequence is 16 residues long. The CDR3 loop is CASSESYSGDTYEQYF. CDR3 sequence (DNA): TGCGCCAGCAGCGAGTCTTATAGCGGCGATACCTACGAGCAGTACTTC.

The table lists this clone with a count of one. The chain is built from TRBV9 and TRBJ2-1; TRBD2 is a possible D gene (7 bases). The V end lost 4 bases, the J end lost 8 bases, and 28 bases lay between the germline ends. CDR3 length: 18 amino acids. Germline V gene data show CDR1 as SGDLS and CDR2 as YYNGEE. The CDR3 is CASSPGEGRGRVSYEQFF. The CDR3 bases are TGTGCCAGCAGCCCAGGGGAGGGCAGGGGCAGGGTCAGCTATGAGCAGTTCTTC.

The CDR3 reads CASGSTGYNEQFF. In DNA, the CDR3 is TGTGCCAGCGGATCAACAGGGTACAATGAGCAGTTCTTC. This chain uses TRBV27 with TRBJ2-1; D is possibly TRBD1 (6 bases). V shed 8 bases and J shed 4 bases, with 12 bases lying between them. The CDR3 is 13 amino acids. The germline V gene has CDR1 MNHEY and CDR2 SMNVEV (reference sequence).

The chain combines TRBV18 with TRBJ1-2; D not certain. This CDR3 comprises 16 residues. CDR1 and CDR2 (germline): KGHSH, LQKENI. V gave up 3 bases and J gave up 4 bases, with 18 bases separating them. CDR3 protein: CASSPGREAVGYGYTF. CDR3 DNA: TGTGCCAGCTCACCCGGACGGGAGGCGGTGGGCTATGGCTACACCTTC. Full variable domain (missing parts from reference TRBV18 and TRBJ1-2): NAGVMQNPRHLVRRRGQEARLRCSPMKGHSHVYWYRQLPEEGLKFMVYLQKENIIDESGMPKERFSAEFPKEGPSILRIQQVVRGDSAAYFCASSPGREAVGYGYTFGSGTRLTVV.

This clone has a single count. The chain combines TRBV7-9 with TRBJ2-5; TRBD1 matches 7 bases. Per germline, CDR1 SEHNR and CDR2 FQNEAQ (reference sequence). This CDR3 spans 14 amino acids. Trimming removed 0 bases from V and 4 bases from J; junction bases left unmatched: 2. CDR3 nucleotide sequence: TGTGCCAGCAGCTTAGCCACAGGGGTAGAGACCCAGTACTTC. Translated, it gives CASSLATGVETQYF.

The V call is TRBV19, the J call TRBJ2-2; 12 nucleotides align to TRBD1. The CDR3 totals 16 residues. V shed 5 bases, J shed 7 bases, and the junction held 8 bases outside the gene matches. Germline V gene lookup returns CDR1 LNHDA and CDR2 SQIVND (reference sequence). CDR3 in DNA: TGTGCCAGTAGTGCGGGACAGGGGGCGTTAGGCGGGGAGCTGTTTTTT. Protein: CASSAGQGALGGELFF.